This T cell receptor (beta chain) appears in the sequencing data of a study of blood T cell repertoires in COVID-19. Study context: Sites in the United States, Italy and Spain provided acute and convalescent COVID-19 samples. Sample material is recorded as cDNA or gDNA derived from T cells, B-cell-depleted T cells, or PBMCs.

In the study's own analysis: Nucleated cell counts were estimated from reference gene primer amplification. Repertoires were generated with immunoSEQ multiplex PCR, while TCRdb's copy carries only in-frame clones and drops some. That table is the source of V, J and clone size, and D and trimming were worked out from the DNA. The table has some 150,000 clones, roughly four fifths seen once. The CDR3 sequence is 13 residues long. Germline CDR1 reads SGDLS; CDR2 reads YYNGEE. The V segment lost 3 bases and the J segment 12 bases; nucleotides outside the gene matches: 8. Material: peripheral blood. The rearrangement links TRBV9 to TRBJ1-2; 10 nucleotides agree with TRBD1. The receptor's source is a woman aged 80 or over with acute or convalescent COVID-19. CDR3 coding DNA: TGTGCCAGCAGCGCAGGGACAGGGGCGGGTGACACCTTC. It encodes CASSAGTGAGDTF. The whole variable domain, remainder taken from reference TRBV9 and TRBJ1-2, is DSGVTQTPKHLITATGQRVTLRCSPRSGDLSVYWYQQSLDQGLQFLIQYYNGEERAKGNILERFSAQQFPDLHSELNLSSLELGDSALYFCASSAGTGAGDTFGSGTRLTVV.